The 27 T cell receptor beta chains listed next were all sequenced from one sample in a study of T cells in Graves' hyperthyroidism and ophthalmopathy (dated 2019 in TCRdb). Libraries were prepared through multiplex PCR. Data came from an Illumina HiSeq 2000. Amplification of TCR beta CDR3 regions was carried out from RNA transcripts. For the first round of RT-PCR on the TCR CDR3, the HTBI primer set was used together with the Qiagen OneStep RT-PCR kit. TCRdb passed the public sequencing reads through fastp at Q25 and MiXCR, retaining productive beta sequences. Identical CDR3 proteins give one entry, which carries the most common genes and DNA. This sample gives 190,000 or so distinct CDR3 sequences in total; around 20% of them show up just once. Of the sample, just under 45% falls within the top ten clones. The sequenced sample consisted of blood. These receptors were collected from a man aged 35-49 years with Graves' hyperthyroidism.

Many counts were recorded for this clonotype. The chain links TRBV5-1 to TRBJ2-1; 7 bases line up with TRBD1. The CDR3 spans 14 residues. Unmatched junction bases numbered 5, after V lost 4 bases and J lost 4 bases. The germline CDR1 and CDR2 sequences are SGHRS and YFSETQ. CDR3 loop: CASSLGQDYNEQFF. CDR3 coding DNA: TGCGCCAGCAGCCTCGGACAGGATTACAATGAGCAGTTCTTC.

The chain is built from TRBV9 and TRBJ2-1; unclear D gene. CDR1 and CDR2 (germline): SGDLS, YYNGEE. V lost 0 bases, J lost 6 bases, and 10 bases lay in between. The CDR3 spans 14 residues. In nucleotides, the CDR3 is TGTGCCAGCAGCGTAGACGTGAGGCTCAATGAGCAGTTCTTC. Translating gives CASSVDVRLNEQFF. Full variable domain (remainder filled in from reference TRBV9 and TRBJ2-1): DSGVTQTPKHLITATGQRVTLRCSPRSGDLSVYWYQQSLDQGLQFLIQYYNGEERAKGNILERFSAQQFPDLHSELNLSSLELGDSALYFCASSVDVRLNEQFFGPGTRLTVL.

The chain is built from TRBV20-1 and TRBJ2-5; 8 bases are shared with TRBD2. V was pared by 5 bases and J by 1 base, with 6 bases of the junction left unmatched. CDR3 size: 14 residues. CDR1 DFQATT and CDR2 SNEGSKA come from the germline V gene (reference sequence). CDR3 region: CSAPGGGTQETQYF. CDR3 nucleotides: TGCAGTGCTCCGGGAGGGGGAACCCAAGAGACCCAGTACTTC.

The chain links TRBV7-2 to TRBJ1-6; unclear D gene. The germline CDR1 and CDR2 sequences are SGHTA and FQGNSA. The CDR3 length is 15 residues. V was cut by 4 bases and J by 6 bases, with 13 bases left in between. The CDR3 nucleotides are TGTGCCAGCAGCTACGGTGGAGGAATTAATTCACCCCTCCACTTT. Translation: CASSYGGGINSPLHF.

V usage is TRBV7-2 and J usage is TRBJ1-2; 8 positions agree with TRBD1. The CDR3 has 14 amino acids. V shed 5 bases and J 4 bases; nucleotides not matched to a gene: 6. Per the germline V gene, CDR1 is SGHTA and CDR2 is FQGNSA. CDR3 bases: TGTGCCAGCAGCCAAACCGGGACAGGCTATGGCTACACCTTC. This gives the protein CASSQTGTGYGYTF.

Many counts were recorded for this clonotype. This chain uses TRBV7-2 with TRBJ2-7, with D uncertain. V was pared by 3 bases and J by 4 bases, with 10 bases between. This CDR3 is 13 amino acids long. CDR1 and CDR2 from the germline V gene are SGHTA and FQGNSA. CDR3 amino acids: CASSFAGSYEQYF. The CDR3 DNA reads TGTGCCAGCAGCTTTGCAGGTTCTTACGAGCAGTACTTC.

Turning to this clonotype: Just one base apart from a much larger clone, this may be a read error. The chain employs TRBV3-1 and TRBJ2-7, with D possibly matching TRBD2 (6 bases). The length of the CDR3 is 17 residues. V dropped 4 bases and J dropped 3 bases, with 22 bases sitting between them. Germline assignment: CDR1 LGHDT and CDR2 YNNKEL (reference sequence). The CDR3 loop reads CASSPSSGTQVGYEQYF. The CDR3 coding sequence is TGTGCCAGCAGCCCCTCCTCCGGGACTCAAGTAGGCTACGAGCAGTACTTC.

There are many counts of this clonotype. The chain combines TRBV7-2 with TRBJ2-5, with TRBD1 identical over 9 bases. J gave up 4 bases and V 2 bases, and 2 bases lay outside the gene matches. The germline CDR1 and CDR2 sequences are SGHTA and FQGNSA. The CDR3 contains 14 residues. The CDR3 loop is CASSLNRGRETQYF. The CDR3 DNA is TGTGCCAGCAGCTTAAACAGGGGGCGAGAGACCCAGTACTTC. The full variable domain, rest sourced from reference TRBV7-2 and TRBJ2-5, is GAGVSQSPSNKVTEKGKDVELRCDPISGHTALYWYRQSLGQGLEFLIYFQGNSAPDKSGLPSDRFSAERTGGSVSTLTIQRTQQEDSAVYLCASSLNRGRETQYFGPGTRLLVL.

This clonotype occurred many times. J is TRBJ1-5 and V is TRBV7-2; maybe TRBD1 (5 bases). The length of the CDR3 is 15 residues. Germline CDR1 is SGHTA and CDR2 is FQGNSA. Trimming stripped 4 bases from V and 4 bases from J, with 14 bases between. CDR3 sequence (DNA): TGTGCCAGCAGCTCCGGGACTCGAGAAAATCAGCCCCAGCATTTT. Translation gives CASSSGTRENQPQHF.

J is TRBJ2-5 and V is TRBV7-7, with 9 bases matching TRBD2. Trimming cost V 2 bases and J 4 bases; bases outside gene matches: 5. This CDR3 has 15 residues. Germline CDR1 reads SSHAT; CDR2 reads FNYEAQ (reference sequence). CDR3 sequence reads: CASSLFSSGVETQYF. As DNA, the CDR3 is TGTGCCAGCAGCTTATTCTCTAGCGGGGTAGAGACCCAGTACTTC. The complete variable domain, with remaining parts taken from reference TRBV7-7 and TRBJ2-5, reads GAGVSQSPRYKVTKRGQDVTLRCDPISSHATLYWYQQALGQGPEFLTYFNYEAQPDKSGLPSDRFSAERPEGSISTLTIQRTEQRDSAMYRCASSLFSSGVETQYFGPGTRLLVL.

The chain carries TRBV28 and TRBJ1-2; D is possibly TRBD1 (6 bases). Germline CDR1 reads MDHEN; CDR2 reads SYDVKM. The CDR3 runs to 16 residues. The V end was cut by 5 bases, the J end by 3 bases, with 19 bases between. The CDR3 DNA is TGTGCCAGCAGTCCCTCCACCGGCAGGGGAGACTATGGCTACACCTTC. Translating gives CASSPSTGRGDYGYTF.

A word on this clonotype: A read error may be the cause here, since a much bigger clone is one base away. The chain is built from TRBV7-2 and TRBJ2-1; D is unresolved. Germline values: CDR1 SGHTA, CDR2 FQGNSA. The germline V and J ends were trimmed by 5 bases and 9 bases, with 11 bases remaining between them. The CDR3 sequence is 12 residues long. CDR3 DNA: TGTGCCAGCAGCGGGCGGATGGGTGAGCAGTTCTTC. This sequence encodes CASSGRMGEQFF.

This clonotype has ten or more counts. The chain couples TRBV7-2 to TRBJ2-7; the D gene is possibly TRBD1 (5 bases). Per the germline V gene, CDR1 is SGHTA and CDR2 is FQGNSA. V lost 6 bases and J 7 bases, leaving 13 bases between the germline ends. CDR3 length: 12 residues. CDR3 sequence: CASSRDSQEQYF. The CDR3 nucleotides read TGTGCCAGCAGTCGTGACAGCCAGGAGCAGTACTTC.

The rearrangement links TRBV5-5 to TRBJ1-5; D call uncertain. V dropped 5 bases and J dropped 0 bases, with 12 bases sitting between them. This CDR3 contains 15 residues. CDR1 and CDR2 from the germline V gene are SGHKS and YYEKEE (reference sequence). The CDR3 nucleotides read TGTGCCAGCAGAAACGGACGGAATAGCAATCAGCCCCAGCATTTT. This encodes CASRNGRNSNQPQHF.

This clonotype appeared once. V gene TRBV7-8 combines with J gene TRBJ2-1, with D perhaps matching TRBD1 or TRBD2 (5 bases each). Germline V gene lookup returns CDR1 SGHVS and CDR2 FQNEAQ. The ends were cut back, 1 base at V and 1 base at J, with 11 bases in the middle. The CDR3 totals 16 residues. CDR3 DNA: TGTGCCAGCAGCTTAGATGGGGGTAGGTCCTACAATGAGCAGTTCTTC. Translating gives CASSLDGGRSYNEQFF.

About this clonotype itself: This may be a read error: a much more frequent sequence differs by one nucleotide. The rearrangement links TRBV7-9 to TRBJ1-4, with 9 bases identical to TRBD1. CDR3 length: 14 amino acids. CDR1 and CDR2 from the germline V gene are SEHNR and FQNEAQ (reference sequence). The V gene end was trimmed by 5 bases and the J gene end by 8 bases; junction bases not matched to a gene: 6. In DNA form, the CDR3 reads TGTGCCAGCAGCGCGGACAGGGGAAGCGAAAAACTGTTTTTT. It is translated as CASSADRGSEKLFF.

At least ten counts were recorded for this clonotype. The V and J genes are TRBV5-6 and TRBJ2-5; 14 positions agree with TRBD2. The V gene end was trimmed by 2 bases and the J gene end by 4 bases; junction bases not matched to a gene: 1. This CDR3 region has 15 residues. CDR1 and CDR2 from the germline V gene are SGHDT and YYEEEE. CDR3 sequence: CASSFGLAGGETQYF. DNA of the CDR3: TGTGCCAGCAGCTTCGGACTAGCGGGGGGAGAGACCCAGTACTTC.

This clonotype has at least ten counts. The chain links TRBV29-1 to TRBJ2-1, with 7 nucleotides matching TRBD2. Germline V CDR1 and CDR2: SQVTM, ANQGSEA. This CDR3 contains 11 residues. The V and J ends lost 8 bases and 9 bases, in that order; junction bases with no gene match: 7. The CDR3 bases are TGCAGCCCGGTAGCGGGTGGTGAGCAGTTCTTC. This sequence encodes CSPVAGGEQFF.

This clonotype has a count of ten or more. V usage is TRBV11-2 and J usage is TRBJ1-2; D remains ambiguous. The CDR3 is made up of 15 amino acids. Trimming left V 5 bases short and J 3 bases short, with 16 bases between. CDR1 and CDR2 from the germline V gene are SGHAT and FQNNGV. The CDR3 sequence is CASSPGGQAYYGYTF. The CDR3 region has the DNA TGTGCCAGCAGCCCAGGTGGGCAGGCGTACTATGGCTACACCTTC.

The chain has TRBV6-2 or TRBV6-3 and TRBJ2-1; D is possibly TRBD1 or TRBD2 (5 bases each). V lost 6 bases, J lost 10 bases, and 10 bases lay in between. The CDR3 runs to 11 residues. Germline CDR1 MNHEY, CDR2 SVGEGT. The CDR3: CASSSWGEQFF. The CDR3 DNA reads as TGTGCCAGCAGCTCCTGGGGGGAGCAGTTCTTC.

This clonotype was seen a handful of times. J is TRBJ2-1 and V is TRBV9; TRBD2 might be the D (5 bases). The CDR3 totals 16 residues. The V end was cut by 0 bases, the J end by 0 bases, with 10 bases between. Germline CDR1 and CDR2: SGDLS and YYNGEE. The CDR3 DNA reads TGTGCCAGCAGCGTAGGCGGGCCCAGCTCCTACAATGAGCAGTTCTTC. Translating gives CASSVGGPSSYNEQFF.

J is TRBJ1-3 and V is TRBV5-5; D gene unclear. V lost 4 bases and J 2 bases, leaving 10 bases between the germline ends. CDR1 and CDR2 (germline): SGHKS, YYEKEE (reference sequence). This CDR3 spans 14 amino acids. For the CDR3, the DNA is TGTGCCAGCAGCCGAGACTTCACTGGAAACACCATATATTTT. Amino acid sequence: CASSRDFTGNTIYF.

This clonotype was seen a handful of times. The rearrangement joins TRBV11-2 to TRBJ2-1; D is possibly TRBD1 or TRBD2 (5 bases each). There are 14 residues in the CDR3. Trimming left V 4 bases short and J 2 bases short, with 9 bases between. The germline CDR1 and CDR2 sequences are SGHAT and FQNNGV. Written as DNA, the CDR3 is TGTGCCAGCAGCTCCGGGACCACCTACAATGAGCAGTTCTTC. Translation: CASSSGTTYNEQFF.

There are a few counts of this clonotype. The chain employs TRBV20-1 and TRBJ2-1, with 11 bases lining up with TRBD2. The germline CDR1 and CDR2 sequences are DFQATT and SNEGSKA (reference sequence). The CDR3 runs to 16 residues. The V segment lost 3 bases and the J segment 1 base; nucleotides outside the gene matches: 5. CDR3 sequence: CSASTLAGVSYNEQFF. CDR3 in DNA: TGCAGTGCTAGTACACTAGCGGGGGTTTCCTACAATGAGCAGTTCTTC.

The table lists this clonotype with many counts. This chain uses TRBV10-3 with TRBJ2-1, with D uncertain. In germline, CDR1 is ENHRY, CDR2 SYGVKD. Trimming stripped 6 bases from V and 0 bases from J, with 12 bases between. The CDR3 totals 15 residues. The CDR3 reads CAISAMNGSYNEQFF. In DNA, the CDR3 is TGTGCCATCAGCGCGATGAACGGCTCCTACAATGAGCAGTTCTTC.

This chain joins TRBV11-2 and TRBJ2-5; 11 bases fit TRBD2. Germline V gene data show CDR1 as SGHAT and CDR2 as FQNNGV. V was pared by 2 bases and J by 5 bases, with 10 bases of the junction left unmatched. This CDR3 contains 17 residues. The CDR3 spells CASSLLGSGRAGETQYF. For the CDR3, the DNA is TGTGCCAGCAGCTTATTGGGTAGCGGGAGGGCCGGGGAGACCCAGTACTTC.

In this sample, this clonotype turned up many times. The V gene is TRBV4-2, the J gene TRBJ2-7; no firm D call. Trimming pared 4 bases from V and 0 bases from J, leaving 10 bases between. This CDR3 spans 14 amino acids. Germline CDR1 and CDR2: LGHNA and YNFKEQ. CDR3: CASSRGRNSYEQYF. The CDR3 nucleotides are TGTGCCAGCAGCCGCGGACGCAACTCCTACGAGCAGTACTTC.